Listed below are T cell receptor beta chains from one sample, sequenced in a study of T cell repertoires in cytomegalovirus infection. TCRdb reprocessed the reads with MiXCR, giving one entry per CDR3 protein. The data hold a few hundred thousand distinct CDR3 sequences, with approximately 15% observed a single time. Sequencing was performed on CD8+ T cells from PBMCs. These TCRs come from a human donor in good health (CMV status not recorded). Some clones in this sample may be carry-over from other donors' samples. CDR3s include the opening cysteine and the closing phenylalanine or tryptophan. The D gene is left open where the match is weak. A clone size is listed for some rows: how often the clone was seen (once, few, many), or a class if it is expanded.

v_gene: TRBV7-9; abundance: many; d_gene: .; j_gene: TRBJ1-2; CDR3aa: CASSYGTYGYTF; CDR3nt: TGTGCCAGCAGCTACGGGACGTATGGCTACACCTTC
v_gene: TRBV2; abundance: few; d_gene: TRBD2; j_gene: TRBJ2-1; CDR3aa: CASRGSGGAYEQFF; CDR3nt: TGTGCCAGCAGGGGTAGCGGGGGGGCCTATGAGCAGTTCTTC
v_gene: TRBV6-5; abundance: .; d_gene: TRBD2; j_gene: TRBJ2-1; CDR3aa: CASSYRGPLRGDEQFF; CDR3nt: TGTGCCAGCAGTTACCGGGGACCCTTACGGGGGGATGAGCAGTTCTTC
v_gene: TRBV7-2; abundance: many; d_gene: TRBD1; j_gene: TRBJ2-7; CDR3aa: CASSLEGAPSYEQYF; CDR3nt: TGTGCCAGCAGCTTAGAGGGGGCCCCCTCCTACGAGCAGTACTTC
v_gene: TRBV19; abundance: .; d_gene: TRBD1; j_gene: TRBJ1-1; CDR3aa: CASSIWDSLNTEAFF; CDR3nt: TGTGCCAGTAGTATATGGGACAGTTTGAACACTGAAGCTTTCTTT
v_gene: TRBV2; abundance: few; d_gene: TRBD1; j_gene: TRBJ1-2; CDR3aa: CASSEGQMMGYTF; CDR3nt: TGTGCCAGCAGTGAGGGACAGATGATGGGCTACACCTTC
v_gene: TRBV7-2; abundance: many; d_gene: TRBD2; j_gene: TRBJ2-3; CDR3aa: CASSYERGAQYF; CDR3nt: TGTGCCAGCAGCTACGAGCGGGGGGCGCAGTATTTT
v_gene: TRBV7-2; abundance: many; d_gene: .; j_gene: TRBJ2-7; CDR3aa: CASSLLIGQANEQYF; CDR3nt: TGTGCCAGCAGCTTACTTATCGGGCAGGCCAACGAGCAGTACTTC
v_gene: TRBV11-2; abundance: .; d_gene: .; j_gene: TRBJ2-5; CDR3aa: CASSLGRPPRETQYF; CDR3nt: TGTGCCAGCAGCTTAGGTCGGCCTCCGAGGGAGACCCAGTACTTC
v_gene: TRBV19; abundance: .; d_gene: TRBD1; j_gene: TRBJ1-1; CDR3aa: CASSFSGTVNTEAFF; CDR3nt: TGTGCCAGTAGTTTCTCCGGGACAGTGAACACTGAAGCTTTCTTT
v_gene: TRBV6-1; abundance: many; d_gene: .; j_gene: TRBJ1-2; CDR3aa: CASTPMDGNYGYTF; CDR3nt: TGTGCCAGCACCCCTATGGACGGGAACTATGGCTACACCTTC
v_gene: TRBV6-2/TRBV6-3; abundance: few; d_gene: .; j_gene: TRBJ2-1; CDR3aa: CASSYSWGAGEQFF; CDR3nt: TGTGCCAGCAGTTACTCTTGGGGGGCAGGTGAGCAGTTCTTC
v_gene: TRBV4-1; abundance: many; d_gene: .; j_gene: TRBJ1-5; CDR3aa: CASSPGPSNQPQHF; CDR3nt: TGCGCCAGCAGCCCAGGACCTAGCAATCAGCCCCAGCATTTT
v_gene: TRBV6-2/TRBV6-3; abundance: .; d_gene: TRBD1; j_gene: TRBJ2-7; CDR3aa: CASSRARDSYEQYF; CDR3nt: TGTGCCAGCAGTCGCGCCCGGGACAGCTACGAGCAGTACTTC
v_gene: TRBV27; abundance: many; d_gene: .; j_gene: TRBJ1-1; CDR3aa: CASSLSLETAAFF; CDR3nt: TGTGCCAGCAGTTTATCGCTAGAGACAGCGGCTTTCTTT
v_gene: TRBV7-2; abundance: few; d_gene: TRBD1; j_gene: TRBJ2-3; CDR3aa: CASSLGPRTGFLDTQYF; CDR3nt: TGTGCCAGCAGCTTAGGGCCCAGGACAGGGTTTTTAGATACGCAGTATTTT
v_gene: TRBV6-2/TRBV6-3; abundance: many; d_gene: TRBD1; j_gene: TRBJ1-2; CDR3aa: CASSRLTGADYGYTF; CDR3nt: TGTGCCAGCAGTAGACTGACAGGGGCGGACTATGGCTACACCTTC
v_gene: TRBV4-1; abundance: few; d_gene: .; j_gene: TRBJ2-7; CDR3aa: CASSQVTDYEQYF; CDR3nt: TGCGCCAGCAGCCAGGTGACAGACTACGAGCAGTACTTC
v_gene: TRBV10-3; abundance: .; d_gene: .; j_gene: TRBJ2-2; CDR3aa: CAISESIDTGELFF; CDR3nt: TGTGCCATCAGTGAGTCGATTGACACCGGGGAGCTGTTTTTT
v_gene: TRBV20-1; abundance: .; d_gene: TRBD1; j_gene: TRBJ2-3; CDR3aa: CSARDLGQTITDTQYF; CDR3nt: TGCAGTGCTAGAGACCTGGGACAGACAATCACAGATACGCAGTATTTT
v_gene: TRBV29-1; abundance: .; d_gene: .; j_gene: TRBJ2-2; CDR3aa: CSSVRATGELFF; CDR3nt: TGCAGCTCCGTAAGGGCCACCGGGGAGCTGTTTTTT
v_gene: TRBV7-9; abundance: few; d_gene: .; j_gene: TRBJ1-4; CDR3aa: CATEAGGYEEKLFF; CDR3nt: TGTGCCACCGAGGCGGGAGGGTACGAAGAAAAACTGTTTTTT